This is a list of T cell receptor beta chains from one sample in a study of blood T cell repertoires in COVID-19. The protocol was immunoSEQ multiplex PCR, while the TCRdb copy is restricted to in-frame clones and leaves out a portion. The data contain about 220,000 clones, roughly 84% of them singletons. The material sequenced was peripheral blood. All receptors come from a man aged 25 to 40 with active or convalescent COVID-19. Each CDR3 is given with its conserved first and last residue. The D gene is left open where the match is weak. Size is stated for part of the rows, as once, few or many counts, or as a class when the clone is expanded.

D gene: NA; clone size: few; V gene: TRBV28; J gene: TRBJ1-2; CDR3 DNA: TGTGCCAGCAGTGAAGGGACTTTATACTATGGCTACACCTTC; CDR3 protein: CASSEGTLYYGYTF
D gene: NA; clone size: NA; V gene: TRBV13; J gene: TRBJ1-3; CDR3 DNA: TGTGCCAGCAGCTTATACGGGTCTGGAAACACCATATATTTT; CDR3 protein: CASSLYGSGNTIYF
D gene: TRBD2; clone size: NA; V gene: TRBV10-3; J gene: TRBJ2-2; CDR3 DNA: TGTGCCATCGTAGCGGGAGGGCCATCCGGGGAGCTGTTTTTT; CDR3 protein: CAIVAGGPSGELFF
D gene: NA; clone size: NA; V gene: TRBV5-1; J gene: TRBJ2-5; CDR3 DNA: TGCGCCAGCAGGGAGACCTCTACCCTGGAGACCCAGTACTTC; CDR3 protein: CASRETSTLETQYF
D gene: TRBD1; clone size: NA; V gene: TRBV7-9; J gene: TRBJ1-4; CDR3 DNA: TGTGCCAGCAGCTACGGGACAGGGACGGATAATGAAAAACTGTTTTTT; CDR3 protein: CASSYGTGTDNEKLFF
D gene: TRBD2; clone size: NA; V gene: TRBV27; J gene: TRBJ2-1; CDR3 DNA: TGTGCCAGCAGCCGCAACCCGGGACTAGCGGGAGATGAGCAGTTCTTC; CDR3 protein: CASSRNPGLAGDEQFF
D gene: NA; clone size: few; V gene: TRBV30; J gene: TRBJ1-1; CDR3 DNA: TGTGCCTGGAATTCAGAGGCCTTGAACACTGAAGCTTTCTTT; CDR3 protein: CAWNSEALNTEAFF
D gene: NA; clone size: NA; V gene: TRBV19; J gene: TRBJ1-6; CDR3 DNA: TGTGCCAGTAGCCTACAGGGAGCTAATTCACCCCTCCACTTT; CDR3 protein: CASSLQGANSPLHF
D gene: TRBD2; clone size: NA; V gene: TRBV5-1; J gene: TRBJ2-2; CDR3 DNA: TGCGCCAGCAGCCCGACTAGCGGGAACACCGGGGAGCTGTTTTTT; CDR3 protein: CASSPTSGNTGELFF
D gene: TRBD1; clone size: once; V gene: TRBV6-6; J gene: TRBJ2-5; CDR3 DNA: TGTGCCAGCAGACCGGGACAGAGAGAGACCCAGTACTTC; CDR3 protein: CASRPGQRETQYF
D gene: NA; clone size: NA; V gene: TRBV27; J gene: TRBJ1-1; CDR3 DNA: TGTGCCAGCAGTTTATCCGATGGGGCCACTGAAGCTTTCTTT; CDR3 protein: CASSLSDGATEAFF
D gene: NA; clone size: NA; V gene: TRBV5-6; J gene: TRBJ1-5; CDR3 DNA: TGTGCCCGTACGGTCCGTTATAGCAATCAGCCCCAGCATTTT; CDR3 protein: CARTVRYSNQPQHF
D gene: TRBD2; clone size: NA; V gene: TRBV11-2; J gene: TRBJ2-5; CDR3 DNA: TGTGCCAGCAGCCATAGGACTAGCGGCCAAGAGACCCAGTACTTC; CDR3 protein: CASSHRTSGQETQYF
D gene: NA; clone size: once; V gene: TRBV1; J gene: TRBJ1-1; CDR3 DNA: TGCACCAGCAGGGCCGGGATAGGGGGTGGCACTGAAGCTTTCTTT; CDR3 protein: CTSRAGIGGGTEAFF
D gene: NA; clone size: NA; V gene: TRBV4-2; J gene: TRBJ2-1; CDR3 DNA: TGTGCCAGCAGCCCCCTCTCCGAGGGGGACAATGAGCAGTTCTTC; CDR3 protein: CASSPLSEGDNEQFF
D gene: NA; clone size: NA; V gene: TRBV27; J gene: TRBJ1-1; CDR3 DNA: TGTGCCAGCAGGAACCGACAGAACACTGAAGCTTTCTTT; CDR3 protein: CASRNRQNTEAFF
D gene: NA; clone size: NA; V gene: TRBV7-2; J gene: TRBJ2-7; CDR3 DNA: TGTGCCAGCAGCTTAGAACGCTACCTCAGGGGCGAGCAGTACTTC; CDR3 protein: CASSLERYLRGEQYF
D gene: TRBD1; clone size: NA; V gene: TRBV7-8; J gene: TRBJ2-7; CDR3 DNA: TGTGCCAGCAGCCCAGAGGGACAGAGCTACGAGCAGTACTTC; CDR3 protein: CASSPEGQSYEQYF
D gene: TRBD1; clone size: NA; V gene: TRBV2; J gene: TRBJ1-2; CDR3 DNA: TGTGCCAGCAGTGAGACGGGACAGGGGTATGGCTACACCTTC; CDR3 protein: CASSETGQGYGYTF
D gene: NA; clone size: few; V gene: TRBV4-2; J gene: TRBJ1-2; CDR3 DNA: TGTGCCAGCAGCTCCATCTATGGCTACACCTTC; CDR3 protein: CASSSIYGYTF
D gene: NA; clone size: NA; V gene: TRBV19; J gene: TRBJ1-2; CDR3 DNA: TGTGCCAGTAGTAGCAGGGTGAATGGCTACACCTTC; CDR3 protein: CASSSRVNGYTF
D gene: NA; clone size: NA; V gene: TRBV4-2; J gene: TRBJ2-7; CDR3 DNA: TGTGCCAGCAGCCAAGAGGACGGGACTTACGAGCAGTACTTC; CDR3 protein: CASSQEDGTYEQYF
D gene: TRBD1; clone size: NA; V gene: TRBV5-1; J gene: TRBJ1-3; CDR3 DNA: TGCGCCAGCAGCGCACAGGGGAACTCTGGAAACACCATATATTTT; CDR3 protein: CASSAQGNSGNTIYF
D gene: TRBD1; clone size: NA; V gene: TRBV29-1; J gene: TRBJ1-2; CDR3 DNA: TGCAGCGTAATACCGGACAGGGGCTATGGCTACACCTTC; CDR3 protein: CSVIPDRGYGYTF
D gene: NA; clone size: NA; V gene: TRBV7-8; J gene: TRBJ2-7; CDR3 DNA: TGTGCCAGCAGCTTAGTTCCAGGTTCCTACGAGCAGTACTTC; CDR3 protein: CASSLVPGSYEQYF
D gene: TRBD1; clone size: few; V gene: TRBV28; J gene: TRBJ1-5; CDR3 DNA: TGTGCCAGCAGTTTACAGGGGGCGAATCAGCCCCAGCATTTT; CDR3 protein: CASSLQGANQPQHF
D gene: NA; clone size: NA; V gene: TRBV5-1; J gene: TRBJ1-1; CDR3 DNA: TGCGCCAGCAGCCCTCGAGGTGGGGGGGGCACTGAAGCTTTCTTT; CDR3 protein: CASSPRGGGGTEAFF
D gene: NA; clone size: once; V gene: TRBV6-5; J gene: TRBJ2-7; CDR3 DNA: TGTGCCAGCAGTTACTCGTCCGGGTTTTACGAGCAGTACTTC; CDR3 protein: CASSYSSGFYEQYF
D gene: TRBD1; clone size: NA; V gene: TRBV18; J gene: TRBJ2-7; CDR3 DNA: TGTGCCAGCTCACCGGACAGGGGCAACGAGCAGTACTTC; CDR3 protein: CASSPDRGNEQYF
D gene: TRBD2; clone size: NA; V gene: TRBV9; J gene: TRBJ2-1; CDR3 DNA: TGTGCCAGCAGCGTAGGGAGCGGGAGGGGGAGCAATGAGCAGTTCTTC; CDR3 protein: CASSVGSGRGSNEQFF
D gene: NA; clone size: NA; V gene: TRBV2; J gene: TRBJ1-2; CDR3 DNA: TGTGCCAGCAGTGAATCTCGACAGGTTGGCTATGGCTACACCTTC; CDR3 protein: CASSESRQVGYGYTF
D gene: NA; clone size: few; V gene: TRBV5-6; J gene: TRBJ1-1; CDR3 DNA: TGTGCCAGCAGCACCCACAGGGTGGAAGCTTTCTTT; CDR3 protein: CASSTHRVEAFF
D gene: TRBD1; clone size: NA; V gene: TRBV3-1/TRBV3-2; J gene: TRBJ2-1; CDR3 DNA: TGTGCCAGCAGCCCAGGACAGGGGGCGTATGAGCAGTTCTTC; CDR3 protein: CASSPGQGAYEQFF
D gene: TRBD2; clone size: NA; V gene: TRBV7-9; J gene: TRBJ2-3; CDR3 DNA: TGTGCCAGCAGCCTCCGGGACTATCCTTGGGATACGCAGTATTTT; CDR3 protein: CASSLRDYPWDTQYF
D gene: TRBD2; clone size: NA; V gene: TRBV9; J gene: TRBJ2-1; CDR3 DNA: TGTGCCAGCAGCCCCCAACGCTATGGGACTAGCGGGAACAATGAGCAGTTCTTC; CDR3 protein: CASSPQRYGTSGNNEQFF
D gene: NA; clone size: NA; V gene: TRBV4-3; J gene: TRBJ1-5; CDR3 DNA: TGCGCCAGCAGCCAAGTGGGGGGAGATCAGCCCCAGCATTTT; CDR3 protein: CASSQVGGDQPQHF
D gene: NA; clone size: few; V gene: TRBV2; J gene: TRBJ1-1; CDR3 DNA: TGTGCCAGCACCGAGAGGTACACTGAAGCTTTCTTT; CDR3 protein: CASTERYTEAFF
D gene: TRBD1; clone size: medium-sized; V gene: TRBV6-1; J gene: TRBJ2-6; CDR3 DNA: TGTGCCAGCAGTGAAAACAGGGGCACTGGGGCCAACGTCCTGACTTTC; CDR3 protein: CASSENRGTGANVLTF
D gene: NA; clone size: NA; V gene: TRBV19; J gene: TRBJ2-7; CDR3 DNA: TGTGCCAGTAGTATAAACCGCGGCGCCTACGAGCAGTACTTC; CDR3 protein: CASSINRGAYEQYF
D gene: TRBD1; clone size: NA; V gene: TRBV30; J gene: TRBJ1-6; CDR3 DNA: TGTGCCTGGAGTAGTAACAGGGGGAATTCACCCCTCCACTTT; CDR3 protein: CAWSSNRGNSPLHF
D gene: NA; clone size: few; V gene: TRBV6-6; J gene: TRBJ2-1; CDR3 DNA: TGTGCCAGCAGTTACTCTACAGGTACGGCGTTCTTC; CDR3 protein: CASSYSTGTAFF
D gene: NA; clone size: NA; V gene: TRBV5-1; J gene: TRBJ2-3; CDR3 DNA: TGCGCCAGCAGCTTGGCGGCGGGAGATACGCAGTATTTT; CDR3 protein: CASSLAAGDTQYF
D gene: TRBD2; clone size: NA; V gene: TRBV28; J gene: TRBJ2-7; CDR3 DNA: TGTGCCAGCACTCTTAGCGGGAGCCTCTCCTACGAGCAGTACTTC; CDR3 protein: CASTLSGSLSYEQYF
D gene: NA; clone size: NA; V gene: TRBV30; J gene: TRBJ1-5; CDR3 DNA: TGTGCCTGGAGTGTGACAAGAAATCAGCCCCAGCATTTT; CDR3 protein: CAWSVTRNQPQHF